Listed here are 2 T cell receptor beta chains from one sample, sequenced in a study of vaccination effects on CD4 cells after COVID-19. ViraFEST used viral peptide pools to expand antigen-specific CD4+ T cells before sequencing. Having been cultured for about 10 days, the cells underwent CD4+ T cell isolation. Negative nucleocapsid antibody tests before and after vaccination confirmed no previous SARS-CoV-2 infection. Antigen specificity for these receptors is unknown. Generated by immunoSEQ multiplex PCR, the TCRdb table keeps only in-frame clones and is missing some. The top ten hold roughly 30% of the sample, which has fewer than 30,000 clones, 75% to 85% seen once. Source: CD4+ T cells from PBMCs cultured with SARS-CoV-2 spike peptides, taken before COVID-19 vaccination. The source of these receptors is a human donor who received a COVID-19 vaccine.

The CDR3 reads CAWSKKDTYNSPLHF. The CDR3 nucleotides read TGTGCCTGGAGTAAAAAGGACACATATAATTCACCCCTCCACTTT. The V call is TRBV30, the J call TRBJ1-6; D perhaps matches TRBD1 (5 bases). This CDR3 has 15 residues. Germline V gene data show CDR1 as GTSNPN and CDR2 as SVGIG (reference sequence). V was clipped by 2 bases and J by 4 bases, with 12 bases between them.

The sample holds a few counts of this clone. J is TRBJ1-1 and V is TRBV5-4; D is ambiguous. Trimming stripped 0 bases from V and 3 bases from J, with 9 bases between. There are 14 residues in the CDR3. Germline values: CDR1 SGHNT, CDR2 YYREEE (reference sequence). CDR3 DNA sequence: TGTGCCAGCAGCTTGGAAAGCACTTACACTGAAGCTTTCTTT. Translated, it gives CASSLESTYTEAFF.